A single sample gave rise to the 28 T cell receptor beta chains below, sequenced in a study of blood T cell repertoires in COVID-19 (dated by TCRdb to the early 2020s). Preparation of the library involved the immunoSEQ multiplex PCR assay. TCRdb re-hosts the immuneACCESS table, in-frame sequences only. Its copies lack some clones; in the studies checked, an unresolved V gene accounts for under half of them, and the cause for the rest is not known. Present in this sample are about 130,000 clones, about 89% of which were seen just once. In total, the top ten clones hold around 3.4% of the sample. The sequenced sample was peripheral blood. The receptors originated from a woman between 55 and 75 years old with acute or convalescent COVID-19.

The gene calls are TRBV5-3 and TRBJ2-1; D possibly corresponds to TRBD1 (6 bases). TRBV5-3 is recorded as an ORF, its role being uncertain. V was shortened by 7 bases and J by 3 bases, with 11 bases between the two germline ends. CDR3 length: 13 amino acids. DNA for the CDR3: TGTGCCAGATACAAGACAGGCTACAATGAGCAGTTCTTC. As protein: CARYKTGYNEQFF.

V gene TRBV7-3 combines with J gene TRBJ2-7; TRBD2 aligns across 7 bases. The germline V gene encodes CDR1 SGHTA and CDR2 FQGTGA. The V gene end was trimmed by 5 bases and the J gene end by 5 bases; junction bases not matched to a gene: 6. This CDR3 has 13 residues. CDR3 DNA: TGTGCCAGCAGCGTAGGGCGGGAGAACGAGCAGTACTTC. Protein product: CASSVGRENEQYF.

This clone occurred a few times. This chain joins TRBV15 and TRBJ2-7; TRBD2 matches 13 bases. CDR1 and CDR2 (germline): LNHNV, YYDKDF (reference sequence). The CDR3 has 14 residues. Trimming removed 9 bases from V and 12 bases from J; junction bases left unmatched: 14. CDR3: CATSTRTSGSFVYV. The DNA of the CDR3 is TGTGCCACTTCCACCCGGACTAGCGGGAGTTTTGTGTACGTC.

The rearrangement uses TRBV5-1 and TRBJ2-2; TRBD2 matches at 10 bases. Germline loops: CDR1 SGHRS, CDR2 YFSETQ. CDR3 size: 16 residues. Trimming took 3 bases from V and 4 from J; bases not matched to a gene: 6. Here the CDR3 DNA reads TGCGCCAGCAGCTCCTCTAGCGGGAGAGGCACCGGGGAGCTGTTTTTT. Protein sequence: CASSSSSGRGTGELFF.

CDR3 sequence reads: CASSRQGGLEKLFF. In DNA form, the CDR3 reads TGTGCCAGCAGTAGGCAGGGGGGATTGGAAAAACTGTTTTTT. The chain is built from TRBV2 and TRBJ1-4; 7 bases match TRBD1. Trimming cost V 5 bases and J 8 bases; bases outside gene matches: 8. Germline loops: CDR1 SNHLY, CDR2 FYNNEI. CDR3 length equals 14 residues.

The V gene is TRBV2, the J gene TRBJ2-3; 10 nucleotides match TRBD2. Germline V gene lookup returns CDR1 SNHLY and CDR2 FYNNEI. The CDR3 consists of 13 residues. With 9 bases clipped from V and 6 bases from J, the junction kept 6 bases outside the gene matches. The chain's CDR3 is CARRPSGSDTQYF. CDR3 nucleotide sequence: TGTGCCAGGCGGCCTAGCGGGAGTGATACGCAGTATTTT. Full variable domain (remainder filled in from reference TRBV2 and TRBJ2-3): EPEVTQTPSHQVTQMGQEVILRCVPISNHLYFYWYRQILGQKVEFLVSFYNNEISEKSEIFDDQFSVERPDGSNFTLKIRSTKLEDSAMYFCARRPSGSDTQYFGPGTRLTVL.

The CDR3 DNA reads TGTGCCAGCAAGGCCCGAGGGGGCACTGAAGCTTTCTTT. Its protein is CASKARGGTEAFF. The rearrangement uses TRBV28 and TRBJ1-1; D is possibly TRBD1 (6 bases). V was pared by 7 bases and J by 4 bases, with 13 bases between. The CDR3 is 13 residues long. Germline CDR1 is MDHEN and CDR2 is SYDVKM.

The genes are TRBV21-1 and TRBJ2-7; the D call in the table, TRBD1, was not verified against the DNA. TRBV21-1 is shown as a pseudogene. This CDR3 spans 15 amino acids. CDR3 DNA sequence: TGTGCCAGCAGCACCCACTCAGGGAATATGGGCGAGCAGTACGTC. Translated, it gives CASSTHSGNMGEQYV.

This rearrangement joins TRBV14 to TRBJ1-1; weak D call: TRBD1 (5 bases). The germline V gene has CDR1 SGHDN and CDR2 FVKESK. The CDR3 has 15 amino acids. V lost 2 bases and J lost 4, with 14 bases in between. The CDR3 DNA follows: TGTGCCAGCAGCCAACAGGGATTGGTCTCCACTGAAGCTTTCTTT. It codes for CASSQQGLVSTEAFF.

The J gene is TRBJ2-2, the V gene TRBV7-2; TRBD1 agrees at 7 bases. Trimming at V came to 5 bases and at J to 2 bases, leaving 5 bases not matched to a gene. This CDR3 has 15 amino acids. The germline V gene has CDR1 SGHTA and CDR2 FQGNSA. CDR3 sequence: CASSGRQGNTGELFF. The DNA for the CDR3 is TGTGCCAGCAGCGGACGACAGGGAAACACCGGGGAGCTGTTTTTT.

J is TRBJ2-4 and V is TRBV5-4; 7 bases align to TRBD1. CDR1 SGHNT and CDR2 YYREEE come from the germline V gene (reference sequence). J lost 7 bases, V lost 1 base, and 5 bases had no gene match. This CDR3 is built from 14 residues. Written as DNA, the CDR3 is TGTGCCAGCAGCTTGTTCGGGACAGAGAACATTCAGTACTTC. Protein: CASSLFGTENIQYF.

V usage is TRBV7-9 and J usage is TRBJ1-2; the D gene is possibly TRBD1 (6 bases). Germline loops: CDR1 SEHNR, CDR2 FQNEAQ (reference sequence). V gave up 1 base and J gave up 2 bases, with 11 bases separating them. The CDR3 extends over 15 amino acids. CDR3 region: CASSLGGGANYGYTF. The DNA of the CDR3 is TGTGCCAGCAGCTTAGGAGGGGGGGCGAACTATGGCTACACCTTC.

This clone turned up a few times. V usage is TRBV19 and J usage is TRBJ1-5; D is undetermined. Deletions cut 1 base from V and 6 bases from J, with 10 bases between. The CDR3 extends over 14 amino acids. Germline assignment: CDR1 LNHDA and CDR2 SQIVND (reference sequence). The CDR3 DNA is TGTGCCAGTAGTATAGGCGGGGTCGGTCAGCCCCAGCATTTT. Protein sequence: CASSIGGVGQPQHF.

J is TRBJ2-1 and V is TRBV7-9; a weak D match, TRBD2 (6 bases). CDR1 and CDR2 (germline): SEHNR, FQNEAQ (reference sequence). Trimming shortened V by 0 bases and J by 8 bases, and 14 bases separated the two germline ends. The length of the CDR3 is 15 residues. CDR3 in DNA: TGTGCCAGCAGCTTAGCCGGGAGTAGTGGCGATGAGCAGTTCTTC. It specifies CASSLAGSSGDEQFF.

The genes are TRBV7-2 and TRBJ2-3, with 11 bases identical to TRBD2. Germline V gives CDR1 SGHTA, CDR2 FQGNSA. This CDR3 contains 15 residues. Trimming removed 4 bases from V and 5 bases from J; junction bases left unmatched: 5. The CDR3 bases are TGTGCCAGCAGCTATAGCGGGAGGGAAAGAGATACGCAGTATTTT. This translates into CASSYSGRERDTQYF. Supplemented by reference TRBV7-2 and TRBJ2-3, the full variable domain reads GAGVSQSPSNKVTEKGKDVELRCDPISGHTALYWYRQSLGQGLEFLIYFQGNSAPDKSGLPSDRFSAERTGGSVSTLTIQRTQQEDSAVYLCASSYSGRERDTQYFGPGTRLTVL.

The rearrangement joins TRBV24-1 to TRBJ2-5; D remains ambiguous. V was pared by 4 bases and J by 0 bases, with 11 bases between. The length of the CDR3 is 15 residues. The germline CDR1 and CDR2 sequences are KGHDR and SFDVKD. CDR3 amino acids: CATSDPGQYQETQYF. CDR3 DNA sequence: TGTGCCACCAGTGACCCGGGTCAGTACCAAGAGACCCAGTACTTC.

V and J are TRBV11-2 and TRBJ1-2; 7 bases line up with TRBD1. Losses at the gene ends were 6 bases for V and 6 bases for J; bases not matched to a gene: 7. This CDR3 is built from 13 residues. Germline V CDR1 and CDR2: SGHAT, FQNNGV. This chain's CDR3 is CASRYRDSNGYTF. The DNA of the CDR3 is TGTGCCAGCAGGTACCGGGACAGCAATGGCTACACCTTC.

V usage is TRBV20-1 and J usage is TRBJ2-4; D unresolved. The CDR3 consists of 11 residues. Germline V lookup: CDR1 DFQATT, CDR2 SNEGSKA (reference sequence). The V end lost 7 bases, the J end lost 6 bases, and 10 bases lay between the germline ends. The CDR3 region has the DNA TGCAGTGTCCTGTATGTAAACATTCAGTACTTC. Translating it yields CSVLYVNIQYF.

CDR3 residues: CASSNQVSGNTIYF. The CDR3 nucleotides are TGTGCCAGCAGCAACCAGGTTTCTGGAAACACCATATATTTT. The chain recombines TRBV9 with TRBJ1-3; no clear D. Germline V gene sequence: CDR1 SGDLS, CDR2 YYNGEE. This CDR3 spans 14 amino acids. Trimming stripped 4 bases from V and 1 base from J, with 9 bases between.

The rearrangement joins TRBV5-1 to TRBJ1-2, with TRBD1 matching 10 bases. The junction had 11 bases not matched to a gene; V was cut back by 4 bases and J by 8 bases. This CDR3 region has 15 residues. Germline V gives CDR1 SGHRS, CDR2 YFSETQ. The CDR3 here is CASSARDRGERGYTF. The CDR3 region has the DNA TGCGCCAGCAGCGCCCGGGACAGGGGAGAGAGGGGCTACACCTTC.

On this clone: At one of its ends the junction is not consistent with the germline gene, which may arise from a read error. The rearrangement links TRBV7-7 to TRBJ2-5; possible D gene TRBD1, 7 bases. Germline V gene data show CDR1 as SSHAT and CDR2 as FNYEAQ (reference sequence). CDR3 length: 15 amino acids. The CDR3 DNA reads TGTGCTAGCAGCTTAGGCAGGGGGGTCCAAGAGACCCAGTACTTC. This codes for CASSLGRGVQETQYF.

The chain couples TRBV2 to TRBJ1-1, with TRBD1 matching 7 bases. The germline gives CDR1 SNHLY, CDR2 FYNNEI. The CDR3 totals 13 residues. V gave up 6 bases and J gave up 1 base; unmatched junction bases: 2. DNA of the CDR3: TGTGCCAGCAGCAGACAGGGGAACACTGAAGCTTTCTTT. Its protein is CASSRQGNTEAFF.

The genes are TRBV7-3 and TRBJ1-1; D is unresolved. The CDR3 has 14 amino acids. Trimming removed 1 base at V and 1 base at J, with 7 bases between. The germline gives CDR1 SGHTA, CDR2 FQGTGA. This CDR3 is CASSLMGGNTEAFF. CDR3 nucleotide sequence: TGTGCCAGCAGCTTAATGGGAGGGAACACTGAAGCTTTCTTT.

J is TRBJ2-7 and V is TRBV7-2, with a possible D match to TRBD2 (6 bases). V lost 6 bases and J lost 3, with 21 bases in between. The CDR3 loop spans 16 amino acids. Germline CDR1 reads SGHTA; CDR2 reads FQGNSA. The CDR3 reads CASRLGGTGRHYEQYF. The DNA for the CDR3 is TGTGCCAGCAGATTGGGCGGGACCGGACGTCACTACGAGCAGTACTTC.

This clone was observed a handful of times. The chain combines TRBV6-5 with TRBJ1-4; D is unclear. CDR1 is MNHEY, CDR2 SVGAGI, per germline. This CDR3 has 14 amino acids. Trimming stripped 7 bases from V and 2 bases from J, with 11 bases between. The CDR3 coding sequence is TGTGCCAGCATGGCCCTCTGGACTAATGAAAAACTGTTTTTT. Amino acid sequence: CASMALWTNEKLFF.

This clone was seen only a few times. This rearrangement joins TRBV15 to TRBJ2-1, with 9 bases identical to TRBD1. The V gene's germline CDR1 is LNHNV and CDR2 YYDKDF (reference sequence). The J segment lost 7 bases and the V segment lost 2 bases, leaving 6 bases of the junction unmatched. The length of the CDR3 is 15 residues. CDR3 in amino acids: CATSRSRTGENEQFF. CDR3 nucleotides: TGTGCCACCAGCAGATCCCGGACAGGGGAAAATGAGCAGTTCTTC. Drawing the rest from reference TRBV15 and TRBJ2-1, the complete variable domain is DAMVIQNPRYQVTQFGKPVTLSCSQTLNHNVMYWYQQKSSQAPKLLFHYYDKDFNNEADTPDNFQSRRPNTSFCFLDIRSPGLGDTAMYLCATSRSRTGENEQFFGPGTRLTVL.

V gene TRBV11-3 combines with J gene TRBJ1-1; 11 bases fit TRBD1. This CDR3 has 15 amino acids. Trimming cost V 7 bases and J 4 bases; bases outside gene matches: 8. The germline gives CDR1 SGHNT, CDR2 YENEEA. CDR3: CASTLWDRGSTEAFF. CDR3 sequence (DNA): TGTGCCAGCACTTTATGGGACAGGGGGAGCACTGAAGCTTTCTTT.

The rearrangement joins TRBV30 to TRBJ2-7, with TRBD2 matching over 12 bases. Germline V gives CDR1 GTSNPN, CDR2 SVGIG (reference sequence). V lost 2 bases, J lost 4 bases, and 6 bases stayed unmatched. This CDR3 spans 15 amino acids. The chain's CDR3 is CAWSPLAGGQYEQYV. The CDR3 bases are TGTGCCTGGAGTCCCCTAGCGGGAGGGCAGTACGAGCAGTACGTC.